The present T cell receptor beta chain was sequenced within a study of PD-L1 blockade in urothelial cancer. Broader study findings: Blood clones associated with the tumor expanded more at 3 weeks in durable-benefit patients.

Clones were read by immunoSEQ multiplex PCR, and TCRdb kept only the in-frame ones, dropping some. Altogether 56,000 or so clones are present, 85% being singletons, with the ten largest covering 15% to 18%. Time point denoted: pretreatment peripheral blood. Diagnoses among patients were locally advanced or metastatic urothelial carcinoma. The CDR3 extends over 12 amino acids. In germline, CDR1 is SGDLS, CDR2 YYNGEE. The V gene lost 0 bases and the J gene lost 8 bases, with 8 bases spanning the gap. Regarding this clone: Its matching antigen is unknown.

The origin of this receptor is a man between 65 and 85 years old with urothelial cancer. V is TRBV9 and J is TRBJ1-2, with D unresolved. The material sequenced was PBMCs, taken around atezolizumab (anti-PD-L1) treatment. The CDR3 DNA follows: TGTGCCAGCAGCGTAGTAGCGGGGGGCTACACCTTC. This translates into CASSVVAGGYTF.